This TCR beta chain comes out of a study of blood T cell repertoires in COVID-19. Study-wide background: Donors in the United States, Italy and Spain gave samples during acute or convalescent COVID-19. PBMCs, B-cell-depleted T cells, or T cells provided the cDNA or gDNA that made up the material.

Germline CDR1 MRHNA, CDR2 SNTAGT. CDR3 length: 14 amino acids. The V end was cut by 0 bases, the J end by 10 bases, with 13 bases between. Authors' methods: It was from reference gene primer amplification that nucleated cell counts were estimated. Profiled with immunoSEQ multiplex PCR; TCRdb holds only in-frame clones, not every one. V and J calls and clone size are given by that table; D and trimming were obtained from the DNA. The sample records 200,000 to 300,000 clones, about four fifths being singletons. The sequenced sample was peripheral blood. The clonotype was recovered from a woman aged 18-29 years with acute or convalescent COVID-19. V is TRBV6-4 and J is TRBJ2-1, with TRBD1 as a possible D gene (5 bases). The CDR3 DNA sequence: TGTGCCAGCAGTGACTCCACAGTGCCAGGGGAGCAGTTCTTC. Amino acid sequence: CASSDSTVPGEQFF.